This T cell receptor beta chain was found in a study of cytomegalovirus exposure and HLA in healthy donors (dated by TCRdb to 2015 to 2018). About the study as a whole: An earlier analysis of under 600 of the donors reported 250 to 350 Gb of sequence data and 120 million or so unique TCR beta sequences from approximately 180 million T cells. An early release covering over 500 HLA-typed donors comprised approximately 300 gigabases of sequencing data and tens of millions of unique TCR sequences. The genetic ancestry cluster associated with self-reported Caucasian donors included over 80% of the 300 to 400 genotyped donors. The study aimed to test whether cataloging public T cell receptors could reveal signatures of past pathogen exposure. Using immunosequencing, the study profiled T cell repertoires from roughly 650 subjects and related those repertoires to cytomegalovirus serostatus. A separate validation cohort of roughly 110 different subjects was used in addition to the approximately 640-subject first cohort. The study combined high-throughput TCR immunosequencing, statistical association of individual TCRs with disease status, and machine learning to predict cytomegalovirus infection status. In a later analysis, previously published TCR beta repertoires from some 640 donors were re-analyzed and high-resolution HLA genotyping was added so that TCR occurrence patterns could be studied. In the later analysis, no new phenotypic data were used to find candidate immune exposures; instead, reliance was placed on TCR beta sequences and their occurrence across donors. To decide whether each TCR beta V gene segment behaved as functional or pseudogenic, an earlier analysis of fewer than 750 of the donors relied on high-throughput TCR beta sequencing. Donor age, sex, ethnicity and CMV serostatus were collected together with the repertoire data. In a later genetic analysis, genome-wide SNP genotypes for about three fifths of the roughly 670 donors were used, and that subset was treated as a discovery cohort. All discovery cohort repertoires had been generated using a single sequencing platform. HLA typing covered class I and class II loci at four-digit resolution. Typing coverage varied by locus: about 620-630 donors for A, B, C, DRB1 and DQB1; approximately 500 for DQA1; 606 for DPA1; roughly 450 for DPB1. A few DR-DQ haplotypes were handled as single units for association and clustering because linkage in the cohort was strong. Across about 380 genotyped donors of the cohort, an average of about 240,000 unique TCR beta nucleotide sequences per donor were sequenced, and roughly a sixth of those sequences were non-productive.

The CDR3 numbers 16 residues from cysteine through phenylalanine. Of all the DNA, just the CDR3 is kept, 48 bases in frame from base 1. Clipping removes 1 base from V and 5 bases from J, with 6 as the unmatched junction base count. As encoded in the germline V gene (reference sequence), CDR1 is LNHNV while CDR2 is YYDKDF. The full study reports these points: Assigning TCR associations to individual alleles was difficult when HLA alleles, especially DR and DQ, strongly co-occurred. Because HLA typing was unavailable for some donors at each locus, only the typed subset was used in association tests. For the cohort, immune exposure information was limited to CMV serostatus. Linkage disequilibrium might explain the correlated functional status among segregating V segments, but an unknown experimental factor could not be excluded. Across donors, most TCR sequences were observed very rarely, whereas some public TCRs were present in many individuals. A group of highly shared sequence variants was considered likely to be a technical artifact of the sequencing pipeline. Roughly uniform sequencing depth across donors was assumed in presence/absence analyses, although this assumption may not hold. An association between a missense DCLRE1C variant and V-gene and J-gene trimming of TCR beta chains was found in a later genetic analysis and replicated in an independent cohort. A later analysis found that most CMV-associated TCR beta chains appeared HLA-restricted, with HLA associations seemingly driven largely by CMV exposure. The authors suggested that the approach could potentially be extended to other disease states and immunological phenotypes. A later analysis reported that several top co-occurrence clusters appeared linked to parvovirus B19, influenza, CMV and Epstein-Barr virus. Three of the identified cytomegalovirus-associated TCR beta chains were confirmed in vitro to be specific for cytomegalovirus antigens. In a later analysis, the rate of TCR association differed among HLA loci, with DRB1 alleles having the most associated TCRs and HLA-C alleles having the fewest. In a later analysis, more than 15,000 TCR beta sequences were associated with specific HLA alleles at a false discovery rate of 0.05. In a later analysis, HLA-associated TCR beta chains were found to be more clonally expanded and to have lower generation probabilities than equally common non-associated chains. A further reported finding was that TCR beta sequences accurately predicted the HLA-A and HLA-B alleles for most subjects in the first cohort. In an earlier analysis of 587 of the donors, most TCR beta V segments were observed in productive rearrangements about 90% or about 30% of the time, broadly matching IMGT annotations. Some IMGT-functional V segments, including TRBV6-2 and TRBV6-3, could not be told apart with the 87-base-pair reads, so those segments were excluded. The classifier was reported to diagnose cytomegalovirus status with high specificity and sensitivity in both the original cohort and the validation cohort. The study gave a list of about 170 TCR beta chains associated with cytomegalovirus. This cohort had only TCR beta chains sequenced, and the lack of alpha or paired-chain data limited which features could be detected. Some 16 rarely observed V segments, including chromosome 9 orphons, were excluded from the earlier analysis of some 590 of the donors because counts were too low. Compared with the approximately 600-donor mean, donors in an Asian-associated ancestry cluster had fewer N-insertions in productive TCRs, according to a later genetic analysis.

The library was prepared using the immunoSEQ multiplex PCR assay. For the multiplex PCR, a mixture combining 60 forward primers for TCR Vbeta segments and 13 reverse primers for TCR Jbeta segments was used. A multiplex PCR assay on genomic DNA amplified the CDR3 region of rearranged TCR beta genes. Amplified TCR beta libraries were sequenced as 87-base-pair reads on the Illumina HiSeq System. As for the authors' bioinformatics: Across the 700 or so repertoires, a later analysis counted approximately 83 million unique TCR beta chains, some 11 million of which were shared by at least two donors. A nearest-neighbor algorithm error-corrected the raw reads and collapsed the reads into unique sequences, merging closely related sequences to remove PCR and sequencing errors. Alignment of CDR3 sequences to IMGT reference sequences was used to assign V, D and J gene segments. For a sequence to be retained, a match of at least six nucleotides was required to both a V gene segment and a J gene segment. Rearrangements were classified as productive when the CDR3 lacked stop codons and remained in frame with V and J, and all other rearrangements were classified as non-productive. CDR3 was defined according to IMGT convention as the region running from the second conserved V-encoded cysteine to the conserved J-encoded phenylalanine. The earlier analysis of fewer than 700 of the donors excluded sequences that lacked an unambiguous match to a single V gene segment. An earlier analysis of roughly 590 of the donors called V segments functional above 56.7% productive rearrangements and segregating when the between-donor standard deviation exceeded 5%. To diagnose cytomegalovirus status from the catalog of TCR beta chain sequences, a statistical classification framework was built. In a later analysis, V and J genes were assigned by comparing TCR nucleotide sequences against IMGT/GENE-DB human TR gene sequences. In a later analysis, CDR3 sequences and most-parsimonious VDJ recombination scenarios were assigned using the TCRdist pipeline. In a later analysis, each TCR beta chain was defined by its CDR3 amino acid sequence together with its V-gene family, and reads without a unique V-gene family were excluded. To address suspected cross-contamination and a sequencing artifact, a later analysis removed 592 highly shared, low-generation-probability nucleotide sequences. A later analysis calculated a clonal expansion index for each public chain from normalized within-repertoire ranks of inferred template counts. In a later analysis, generation probabilities were computed with a VDJ recombination model fitted to out-of-frame rearrangements, and the resulting probabilities were checked against IGoR. In a later analysis, TCR-TCR, TCR-HLA and TCR-CMV co-occurrence was scored with hypergeometric tests, and a repertoire-size bias correction was applied to TCR pairs. A later analysis estimated false discovery rates by permuting HLA or CMV assignments 20 times. In a later analysis, co-occurring TCRs were grouped using DBSCAN, with TCRdist sequence similarity added in when clustering inside HLA-allele-positive subsets. For co-occurrence clustering, repertoires with fewer than 30,000 or more than 120,000 public chains were excluded, along with four to six repertoires with anomalous nucleotide sharing. This is the immuneACCESS table as TCRdb keeps it, with only in-frame sequences that have V and J called. A part of the clones is gone; compared with another copy, unresolved V genes explain less than half, and the rest is unexplained. V and J calls plus clone size are reproduced from that table; the DNA served to infer D and trimming. The table for this sample lists 90,000 to 95,000 clones; 78% of them were counted only once. Approximately 4.8% of the sample is held by the ten biggest clonotypes.

The cohort comprised around 700 healthy bone marrow donors. At the time of sampling, every cohort member was nominally healthy, though immune exposures that went unrecorded were likely present. The donor was CMV seropositive and belonged to the group of a few hundred seropositive cohort members. A peripheral blood sample was provided by each donor, and peripheral blood mononuclear cells were used for TCR beta sequencing. Genomic DNA was extracted from the blood cell samples with the Qiagen DNeasy Blood Extraction Kit. Notes on this clone: Its specific antigen is unknown. No base qualities exist here, and no much larger clone lies one base off it.

The sample comprised PBMCs. In this chain, TRBV15 is recombined with TRBJ2-1, and 9 bases in between align with TRBD1. The TCR sequence derives from a male donor in good health and CMV-seropositive. The DNA is as follows: TGTGCCACCAGCAGAGGGGTCCGGGACAGGGACAATGAGCAGTTCTTC. Translated, it gives CATSRGVRDRDNEQFF.